This T cell receptor beta chain appears in the sequencing data of a study of blood T cell repertoires in COVID-19. Overall study: PBMCs, B-cell-depleted T cells, or T cells were the source of the cDNA or gDNA that made up the material.

Per the study methods: For nucleated cells, counts were estimated from reference gene primer amplification. The protocol was immunoSEQ multiplex PCR, while the TCRdb copy is restricted to in-frame clones and leaves out a portion. For V, J and clone size, that table is used; D and trimming come from the DNA. Seen here are over 120,000 clones, 75% to 90% observed once, and the top ten hold around 40%. The V segment lost 6 bases and the J segment 2 bases; nucleotides outside the gene matches: 9. Germline loops: CDR1 MNHEY, CDR2 SVGAGI. This CDR3 has 15 amino acids. In this sample, this clone turned up once.

This rearrangement joins TRBV6-5 to TRBJ2-7, with 8 bases identical to TRBD2. The specimen sequenced was peripheral blood. This receptor was taken from a man aged 50-59 years who had recovered from COVID-19. CDR3 nucleotides: TGTGCCAGCAGGCGGGGGGCCCGATATACCTACGAGCAGTACTTC. This codes for CASRRGARYTYEQYF.